These T cell receptor beta chains were read from a single sample in a study of T cell repertoires in aging, cancer and after chemotherapy. TCRdb reprocessed the multiplex PCR reads with MiXCR, giving one entry per CDR3 protein. The sample records about 2,200 distinct CDR3 sequences, roughly 50% being singletons. Sequencing was performed on blood. These receptors came from a human donor with a blood cancer. CDR3s include the opening cysteine and the closing phenylalanine or tryptophan. Fields, in order: V gene, CDR3 length, D gene, J gene, clone size, CDR3 protein, CDR3 DNA. The D gene is left open where the match is weak. Clone size is given for some rows only: seen once, a few or many times, or a class if the clone is expanded.

TRBV6-1	16	TRBD1	TRBJ1-1	.	CASSEGSTGANTEAFF	TGTGCCAGCAGTGAAGGGTCCACAGGGGCGAACACTGAAGCTTTCTTT
TRBV30	14	.	TRBJ1-5	.	CAWSVSGSNQPQHF	TGTGCCTGGAGTGTTTCTGGTAGCAATCAGCCCCAGCATTTT
TRBV12-3/TRBV12-4	17	.	TRBJ2-7	few	CASSLYRSRRSTGEQYF	TGTGCCAGCAGTTTATATCGCTCTAGGCGTTCCACGGGGGAGCAGTACTTC
TRBV29-1	13	.	TRBJ2-3	few	CSGLHMRDDTQYF	TGCAGCGGCTTACATATGCGTGACGATACGCAGTATTTT
TRBV5-6	16	TRBD1	TRBJ1-2	hyperexpanded	CASSPPGQGWNYGYTF	TGTGCCAGCAGCCCCCCGGGACAGGGATGGAACTATGGCTACACCTTC
TRBV6-1	14	.	TRBJ2-3	few	CASSRGVGTDTQYF	TGTGCCAGCAGCCGCGGGGTCGGCACAGATACGCAGTATTTT
TRBV6-2/TRBV6-3	13	.	TRBJ2-5	.	CASREQARGTQYF	TGTGCCAGCAGGGAACAGGCCAGGGGGACCCAGTACTTC
TRBV15	15	TRBD1	TRBJ2-5	.	CATSRRQGIQETQYF	TGTGCCACCAGCCGTCGACAGGGGATCCAAGAGACCCAGTACTTC
TRBV19	14	.	TRBJ1-1	.	CASSLTGRNTEAFF	TGTGCCAGTAGTCTAACAGGGAGGAACACTGAAGCTTTCTTT
TRBV7-4	13	.	TRBJ1-2	once	CASTRDRAYGYTF	TGTGCCAGTACTAGGGATCGGGCCTATGGCTACACCTTC
TRBV6-5	14	.	TRBJ2-1	few	CASSYLAQNNEQFF	TGTGCCAGCAGTTACCTAGCCCAGAACAATGAGCAGTTCTTC
TRBV6-1	15	TRBD1	TRBJ2-1	few	CASTGQTGAYNEQFF	TGTGCCAGCACCGGTCAGACAGGGGCCTACAATGAGCAGTTCTTC
TRBV6-5	16	.	TRBJ1-1	.	CASTLRPPPANTEAFF	TGTGCCAGCACTCTCCGCCCCCCCCCTGCGAACACTGAAGCTTTCTTT
TRBV7-2	15	TRBD2	TRBJ2-3	.	CASSPTGTTTDTQYF	TGTGCCAGCAGTCCAACCGGGACTACCACAGATACGCAGTATTTT
TRBV20-1	14	.	TRBJ2-2	few	CSARVRRSAGELFF	TGCAGTGCTAGAGTGAGGAGATCAGCCGGGGAGCTGTTTTTT
TRBV6-5	15	TRBD1	TRBJ1-5	.	CASSRGQGRNQPQHF	TGTGCCAGCAGTCGAGGACAGGGGCGCAATCAGCCCCAGCATTTT
TRBV7-6	13	.	TRBJ2-7	.	CASSHQRDYEQYF	TGTGCCAGCAGCCATCAACGCGACTACGAGCAGTACTTC
TRBV29-1	15	.	TRBJ2-5	few	CSVEAVRGTLGTQYF	TGCAGCGTTGAAGCTGTACGGGGGACTCTGGGGACCCAGTACTTC
TRBV6-5	16	.	TRBJ2-3	.	CASSYSLALSTDTQYF	TGTGCCAGCAGTTACTCTTTAGCGCTAAGCACAGATACGCAGTATTTT
TRBV30	14	.	TRBJ2-6	medium-sized	CAWSAKAGANVLTF	TGTGCCTGGAGCGCTAAGGCTGGAGCCAACGTCCTGACTTTC
TRBV29-1	17	.	TRBJ2-6	few	CSVPGPIRPSGANVLTF	TGCAGCGTTCCGGGACCGATCCGTCCCTCTGGGGCCAACGTCCTGACTTTC
TRBV29-1	15	.	TRBJ2-1	.	CSVVQRGYESYEQFF	TGCAGCGTTGTACAGAGGGGATACGAATCCTACGAGCAGTTCTTC
TRBV11-3	14	.	TRBJ2-5	once	CASSSIRFPETQYF	TGTGCCAGCAGCTCTATTAGGTTCCCAGAGACCCAGTACTTC
TRBV6-5	11	.	TRBJ1-1	.	CASRSSVEAFF	TGTGCCAGCAGAAGCAGCGTTGAAGCTTTCTTT
TRBV30	16	.	TRBJ2-1	.	CAWNVLGRGSYNEQFF	TGTGCCTGGAACGTATTGGGGAGGGGGTCCTACAATGAGCAGTTCTTC
TRBV11-1	13	.	TRBJ1-2	.	CASSLGQTYGYTF	TGTGCCAGCAGCTTAGGTCAGACCTATGGCTACACCTTC
TRBV6-5	14	TRBD1	TRBJ1-2	.	CASRPTGGGYGYTF	TGTGCCAGCAGACCGACAGGGGGTGGATATGGCTACACCTTC
TRBV11-3	15	.	TRBJ2-1	few	CASSLPPGEGNEQFF	TGTGCCAGCAGCTTACCCCCGGGAGAAGGGAATGAGCAGTTCTTC
TRBV30	19	TRBD1	TRBJ2-1	.	CAWSVRRTGPGMSGNEQFF	TGTGCCTGGAGTGTACGGCGGACAGGGCCTGGGATGTCGGGCAATGAGCAGTTCTTC
TRBV6-5	13	TRBD1	TRBJ2-7	once	CASRGQGAYEQYF	TGTGCCAGTAGGGGACAGGGGGCCTACGAGCAGTACTTC
TRBV20-1	12	.	TRBJ1-1	.	CSAIGGSFGAFF	TGCAGTGCCATTGGTGGGTCGTTTGGAGCTTTCTTT
TRBV6-5	15	.	TRBJ2-3	few	CASSYQSRGTDTQYF	TGTGCCAGCAGTTACCAGTCCAGGGGAACAGATACGCAGTATTTT
TRBV6-1	14	TRBD1	TRBJ2-3	once	CAIRAGTGADTQYF	TGTGCCATCAGGGCCGGGACAGGGGCAGATACGCAGTATTTT
TRBV20-1	14	TRBD2	TRBJ2-1	.	CSAPGTSENNEQFF	TGCAGTGCTCCCGGGACTAGCGAGAACAATGAGCAGTTCTTC
TRBV29-1	15	.	TRBJ2-1	.	CSVDAPGLNYNEQFF	TGCAGCGTTGATGCCCCCGGACTCAACTACAATGAGCAGTTCTTC
TRBV24-1	15	.	TRBJ2-1	.	CATSVDSLAYNEQFF	TGTGCCACCAGTGTTGACAGCCTAGCCTACAATGAGCAGTTCTTC
TRBV29-1	13	.	TRBJ2-1	medium-sized	CSVGTGVYNEQFF	TGCAGCGTTGGGACCGGAGTATACAATGAGCAGTTCTTC
TRBV12-3/TRBV12-4	11	.	TRBJ2-3	.	CASRDRHTQYF	TGTGCCAGTCGCGACCGACATACGCAGTATTTT
TRBV10-3	14	.	TRBJ2-7	.	CAISRTESSYEQYF	TGTGCCATCAGCCGGACAGAGAGCTCCTACGAGCAGTACTTC
TRBV5-6	16	TRBD2	TRBJ2-7	.	CASSPWDGGRAVKQYF	TGTGCCAGCAGCCCCTGGGACGGCGGGAGGGCCGTCAAGCAGTACTTC
TRBV5-6	14	.	TRBJ2-5	few	CASSRRGGQETQYF	TGTGCCAGCAGCCGCCGCGGAGGACAAGAGACCCAGTACTTC
TRBV10-3	17	.	TRBJ2-3	.	CATQKGVTGMSTDTQYF	TGTGCCACCCAGAAGGGAGTAACGGGGATGAGCACAGATACGCAGTATTTT
TRBV20-1	12	.	TRBJ1-2	few	CSARRQPYGYTF	TGCAGTGCTAGACGACAGCCCTATGGCTACACCTTC
TRBV6-5	15	.	TRBJ2-1	.	CASSPRALFGNEQFF	TGTGCCAGCAGTCCCCGCGCCTTATTCGGGAATGAGCAGTTCTTC
TRBV5-4	15	TRBD1	TRBJ1-6	.	CASSLGQGTRSPLHF	TGTGCCAGCAGCTTGGGACAGGGGACGCGGTCACCCCTCCACTTT
TRBV30	14	TRBD2	TRBJ2-5	.	CAWNPSGSPETQYF	TGTGCCTGGAACCCTAGCGGGAGTCCGGAGACCCAGTACTTC
TRBV5-6	13	.	TRBJ1-2	few	CASSSQWGYGYTF	TGTGCCAGCAGTTCTCAATGGGGCTATGGCTACACCTTC
TRBV27	17	TRBD1	TRBJ2-1	.	CASSRGQVTRLLNEQFF	TGTGCCAGCAGTCGGGGACAGGTCACTAGACTCCTCAATGAGCAGTTCTTC
TRBV12-3/TRBV12-4	15	.	TRBJ2-1	.	CASSRQLGGYNEQFF	TGTGCCAGCAGTCGACAATTAGGAGGTTACAATGAGCAGTTCTTC
TRBV11-3	17	TRBD2	TRBJ2-1	.	CASSFGRAGGYSNEQFF	TGTGCCAGCAGCTTTGGGCGAGCGGGAGGATACTCCAATGAGCAGTTCTTC
TRBV20-1	11	.	TRBJ2-1	.	CSASRGHEQFF	TGCAGTGCTAGTCGGGGACATGAGCAGTTCTTC
TRBV12-3/TRBV12-4	14	TRBD1	TRBJ2-5	.	CASSYNRGKETQYF	TGTGCCAGCAGTTACAACAGGGGAAAAGAGACCCAGTACTTC
TRBV29-1	12	TRBD2	TRBJ2-3	medium-sized	CSVATGGDTQYF	TGCAGCGTTGCGACGGGAGGAGATACGCAGTATTTT
TRBV11-3	12	.	TRBJ2-3	.	CASRATGTTQYF	TGTGCCAGCAGGGCAACAGGGACCACGCAGTATTTT